What follows describes a single TCR beta chain. What it recognizes is unknown. RNA transcripts served as the template for amplifying TCR beta CDR3 regions. The HTBI primer set drove a first-round RT-PCR of the TCR CDR3. TCRdb ran MiXCR on the multiplex PCR reads and lists one entry per CDR3 protein. The sample holds about 540,000 distinct CDR3 sequences, around 46% seen once. This entry belongs to a study of T cells in Graves' hyperthyroidism and ophthalmopathy. Study findings and constraints: In simple terms, a model built on 13 V-J features told ophthalmopathy apart from stable hyperthyroidism.

This CDR3 has 16 amino acids. V gave up 2 bases and J gave up 6 bases; unmatched junction bases: 7. Per the germline V gene, CDR1 is SGHVS and CDR2 is FNYEAQ. Graves' hyperthyroidism was deemed stable given no ophthalmopathy progression within 18 months. The study left out patients who had uncontrolled infection, other autoimmune disease, pregnancy or lactation. This sequence originates from a woman between 18 and 30 years old with Graves' hyperthyroidism. Material for sequencing was peripheral blood or thyroid tissue (not recorded which). The genes are TRBV7-6 and TRBJ2-3, with TRBD2 matching 11 bases. The CDR3 sequence is CASSLTASGGRDTQYF. The CDR3 DNA sequence: TGTGCCAGCAGCTTAACGGCTAGCGGGGGGAGGGATACGCAGTATTTT.